The T cell receptor (beta chain) under discussion was sequenced for a study of Ad26.COV2.S vaccination and SARS-CoV-2 variants. CDR1 and CDR2 (germline): MNHNY, SVGAGI (reference sequence). CDR3 length: 15 amino acids. V trimming: 4 bases; J trimming: 5 bases; junction bases outside the gene matches: 5. Sequenced by immunoSEQ multiplex PCR; TCRdb stores in-frame clones only, minus some. Among some 340,000 clones, around 84% were seen once, and the ten largest hold 1.9%. Documented treatment: 19 received Ad26.COV2.S at low or high dose, single or two shots; 5 received placebo; per-sample allocation not given. Collection of the samples took place on day 63 after the first injection of vaccine or placebo.

Sequencing used peripheral blood, obtained in a trial of Ad26.COV2.S vaccine versus placebo. This rearrangement joins TRBV6-6 to TRBJ2-1; 10 bases agree with TRBD2. The sequence was obtained from a person aged 18 to 59 who received the Ad26.COV2.S COVID-19 vaccine or a placebo. The CDR3 DNA follows: TGTGCCAGCAGTTTCGAGCGGGGGGGTGACAATGAGCAGTTCTTC. Amino acids: CASSFERGGDNEQFF.